This T cell receptor (beta chain) emerged from a study of human T cells and chemical hapten exposure. Overall study context: Scalp application of diphenylcyclopropenone was performed weekly in patients across the entire roughly 24-week study.

This clonotype was picked up many times. The antigen is undetermined. Time point specified: pre-sensitization, week 0. Described treatment: therapeutic diphenylcyclopropenone sensitization with weekly scalp DPC. The study's library attached unique molecular identifiers to single cDNA molecules. TCRdb fed the RACE reads into MiXCR, producing one record per CDR3 protein. In the table there are some 400,000 distinct CDR3 sequences, 4.5% to 5.5% of which are singletons. General study findings and limits: DPC sensitization did not alter TCRs above 1 in 1000 frequency. With alopecia, donors may have immune responses unlike healthy people's.

V lost 0 bases and J lost 2, with 7 bases in between. The CDR3 extends over 14 amino acids. From germline, CDR1 is DFQATT and CDR2 SNEGSKA (reference sequence). This chain connects TRBV20-1 to TRBJ2-2; D not resolved. The sample consisted of whole blood, taken in connection with sensitization to the hapten diphenylcyclopropenone (DPC). The origin of this receptor is a woman aged 50 to 65 with alopecia areata. Some clones in this sample may be carry-over from other donors' samples. CDR3 in amino acids: CSARDLHNTGELFF. Written as DNA, the CDR3 is TGCAGTGCTAGAGATTTACATAACACCGGGGAGCTGTTTTTT.